This TCR beta chain was sequenced during a study of blood T cell repertoires in COVID-19. Profiled with immunoSEQ multiplex PCR; TCRdb holds only in-frame clones, not every one. The sample holds 11,000 to 15,000 clones, about 90% seen once. This clone has only a few counts. Trimming shortened V by 6 bases and J by 5 bases, and 17 bases separated the two germline ends. The CDR3 has 15 amino acids. The V gene's germline CDR1 is SGHVS and CDR2 FQNEAQ. This rearrangement joins TRBV7-8 to TRBJ2-1; D might be TRBD2 (6 bases). The clonotype originates from a human donor in a cohort sampled during active COVID-19. Material for sequencing was peripheral blood. The CDR3 region is CASRLGSGVNNEQFF. In nucleotides, the CDR3 is TGTGCCAGCAGGCTGGGGTCGGGGGTCAACAATGAGCAGTTCTTC.